This TCR beta chain was profiled in a study of Tregs in tolerant kidney transplant recipients. Study results and limitations: This study did not directly address biological reproducibility.

Method: immunoSEQ multiplex PCR; TCRdb's copy keeps in-frame clones and lacks some. The table has approximately 99,000 clones, around 87% seen once. V was pared by 0 bases and J by 0 bases, with 10 bases between. CDR3 length: 17 amino acids. CD4+CD25+CD127- Tregs, CD4+CD25- non-Tregs, CD4 and CD8 cells were sorted. Details on this clone: Its matching antigen is unknown.

The chain is built from TRBV5-7 and TRBJ2-6; possibly TRBD2 for D (5 bases). TRBV5-7 is flagged as an ORF with uncertain function. This TCR derives from a human donor who received a combined kidney and bone marrow transplant. Sequenced material: CD4+ T cells from blood, taken before the transplant. Written as DNA, the CDR3 is TGTGCCAGCAGCTTGGACGGGGAGAGCTCTGGGGCCAACGTCCTGACTTTC. Its translation is CASSLDGESSGANVLTF.